The 23 T cell receptor beta chains listed next were all sequenced from one sample in a study of blood T cell repertoires in COVID-19. Using immunoSEQ multiplex PCR, the repertoire was profiled, and TCRdb retains in-frame clones only, with some absent. Of about 130,000 clones in the sample, approximately 86% were seen once. The sequenced sample consisted of peripheral blood. The source of these receptors is a woman aged 70 to 79 with COVID-19, enrolled during active disease.

The chain has TRBV7-2 and TRBJ2-7, with D possibly matching TRBD2 (7 bases). The CDR3 is made up of 15 amino acids. The V and J ends lost 5 bases and 2 bases respectively, with 16 bases between them. In germline, CDR1 is SGHTA, CDR2 FQGNSA. CDR3 DNA: TGTGCCAGCAGCAGCCGTGGGGGGGCCCCCTACGAGCAGTACTTC. Its translation: CASSSRGGAPYEQYF. The variable domain in full, with the rest retrieved from reference TRBV7-2 and TRBJ2-7, is GAGVSQSPSNKVTEKGKDVELRCDPISGHTALYWYRQSLGQGLEFLIYFQGNSAPDKSGLPSDRFSAERTGGSVSTLTIQRTQQEDSAVYLCASSSRGGAPYEQYFGPGTRLTVT.

This clone was seen a few times. Other DNA sequences from this sample encode an identical CDR3 as well. The chain employs TRBV5-1 and TRBJ1-5, with unresolved D. This CDR3 region has 14 residues. Between the trimmed V and J ends, which lost 0 bases and 0 bases, there was a span of 4 bases. Germline V gene sequence: CDR1 SGHRS, CDR2 YFSETQ. In nucleotides, the CDR3 is TGCGCCAGCAGCTTGGACAGTAGCAATCAGCCCCAGCATTTT. Translating gives CASSLDSSNQPQHF.

V usage is TRBV28 and J usage is TRBJ1-3; 8 bases agree with TRBD1. The CDR3 runs to 15 residues. From germline, CDR1 is MDHEN and CDR2 SYDVKM. Germline trimming cut 5 bases from V and 3 bases from J; bases unmatched to any gene: 6. DNA of the CDR3: TGTGCCAGCAGTGACCCCGGGACAGGTGGAAACACCATATATTTT. Amino acids: CASSDPGTGGNTIYF.

V and J are TRBV19 and TRBJ1-1; a possible D gene is TRBD1 (6 bases). Germline V gene lookup returns CDR1 LNHDA and CDR2 SQIVND (reference sequence). CDR3 length: 13 amino acids. The V end was cut by 8 bases, the J end by 3 bases, with 13 bases between. CDR3 protein: CASRWGRHTEAFF. CDR3 coding DNA: TGTGCCAGTCGCTGGGGGCGGCACACTGAAGCTTTCTTT.

This clone was seen more than once but under ten times. This chain connects TRBV19 to TRBJ1-1; the D gene is possibly TRBD1 (6 bases). The CDR3 extends over 14 amino acids. Per the germline V gene, CDR1 is LNHDA and CDR2 is SQIVND (reference sequence). Trimming cost V 8 bases and J 0 bases, with 13 bases left between them. CDR3 loop: CASSDSSLNTEAFF. CDR3 DNA sequence: TGTGCCAGTTCGGACAGTAGCTTGAACACTGAAGCTTTCTTT.

The chain is built from TRBV5-6 and TRBJ2-7, with 9 bases identical to TRBD1. The CDR3 has 14 amino acids. V lost 4 bases and J lost 3; bases outside the gene matches: 5. In germline, CDR1 is SGHDT, CDR2 YYEEEE. CDR3 bases: TGTGCCAGCAGCGGGGGGACAGGGCTCTACGAGCAGTACTTC. It encodes CASSGGTGLYEQYF.

The chain joins TRBV9 to TRBJ2-2; 10 nucleotides line up with TRBD2. CDR3 length: 19 residues. Germline loops: CDR1 SGDLS, CDR2 YYNGEE. V gave up 2 bases and J gave up 0 bases; unmatched junction bases: 10. The CDR3 here is CASSVESGGVHTNTGELFF. The CDR3 DNA reads as TGTGCCAGCAGCGTTGAGAGCGGGGGGGTTCATACGAACACCGGGGAGCTGTTTTTT.

The V call is TRBV5-1, the J call TRBJ2-1; 8 nucleotides line up with TRBD1. This CDR3 is built from 18 residues. After removal of 0 bases from V and 5 bases from J, the junction contained 13 bases not matched to a gene. Germline V gives CDR1 SGHRS, CDR2 YFSETQ. CDR3 DNA: TGCGCCAGCAGCTTGGGGGCCTGGCAGGGGGCAATTAACAATGAGCAGTTCTTC. Translated: CASSLGAWQGAINNEQFF.

CDR3 residues: CASSDGTFPAQPQHF. CDR3 in DNA: TGTGCCAGCAGTGACGGGACATTCCCCGCTCAGCCCCAGCATTTT. The rearrangement joins TRBV6-1 to TRBJ1-5, with D perhaps TRBD1 (6 bases). Looked up from germline, CDR1 is MNHNS and CDR2 is SASEGT. CDR3 length: 15 amino acids. V was shortened by 3 bases and J by 6 bases, with 15 bases between the two germline ends.

This rearrangement joins TRBV18 to TRBJ2-1; D remains ambiguous. The CDR3 has 13 amino acids. V was trimmed by 6 bases and J by 3 bases, leaving 9 bases between them. Germline V CDR1 and CDR2: KGHSH, LQKENI. The CDR3 reads CASSSTLYNEQFF. The CDR3, as DNA: TGTGCCAGCTCGTCGACACTCTACAATGAGCAGTTCTTC.

The chain has TRBV7-9 and TRBJ2-7, with D maybe TRBD2 (6 bases). The V end lost 7 bases, the J end lost 5 bases, and 12 bases lay between the germline ends. The CDR3 runs to 12 residues. Per the germline V gene, CDR1 is SEHNR and CDR2 is FQNEAQ (reference sequence). CDR3 region: CASTLGGHEQYF. CDR3 nucleotides: TGTGCCAGCACCCTCGGGGGTCACGAGCAGTACTTC. The entire variable domain, with the rest obtained from reference TRBV7-9 and TRBJ2-7, is as follows: DTGVSQNPRHKITKRGQNVTFRCDPISEHNRLYWYRQTLGQGPEFLTYFQNEAQLEKSRLLSDRFSAERPKGSFSTLEIQRTEQGDSAMYLCASTLGGHEQYFGPGTRLTVT.

For the CDR3, the DNA is TGTGCCAGCTCACTTCTTTCCAGGGTGGGTTCACCCCTCCACTTT. Residues: CASSLLSRVGSPLHF. The chain employs TRBV18 and TRBJ1-6; D is perhaps TRBD1 (5 bases). The CDR3 runs 15 residues. The germline gives CDR1 KGHSH, CDR2 LQKENI. Trimming removed 4 bases at V and 9 bases at J, with 16 bases between.

This chain uses TRBV11-2 with TRBJ2-3; 14 bases align to TRBD2. The CDR3 loop spans 15 amino acids. Germline lookup yields CDR1 SGHAT and CDR2 FQNNGV. The V segment lost 6 bases and the J segment 8 bases; nucleotides outside the gene matches: 7. In DNA form, the CDR3 reads TGTGCCAGCAGTTTTACCGGGACTAGCGGGGGTACGCAGTATTTT. Encoded protein: CASSFTGTSGGTQYF.

This chain joins TRBV7-8 and TRBJ1-2; TRBD1 might be the D (6 bases). Germline-derived CDR1 and CDR2 are SGHVS and FQNEAQ. Trimming shortened V by 4 bases and J by 5 bases, and 11 bases separated the two germline ends. This CDR3 comprises 13 residues. The CDR3 sequence: CASSSGGGYGYTF. CDR3 in DNA: TGTGCCAGCAGCTCGGGAGGGGGGTATGGCTACACCTTC.

This rearrangement joins TRBV4-2 to TRBJ2-3; D remains unclear. With 2 bases removed from V and 2 bases from J, the gap between germline ends came to 14 bases. Germline V gene lookup returns CDR1 LGHNA and CDR2 YNFKEQ. The CDR3 contains 16 residues. CDR3 in DNA: TGTGCCAGCAGCCAACTTCCGGCGGCTTACACAGATACGCAGTATTTT. Translation: CASSQLPAAYTDTQYF.

The V call is TRBV3-1 (or the pseudogene TRBV3-2), the J call TRBJ1-6; no definite D call. Germline V gene data show CDR1 as LGHDT and CDR2 as YNNKEL (reference sequence). This CDR3 spans 15 amino acids. V lost 4 bases and J 8 bases, leaving 15 bases between the germline ends. The CDR3 nucleotides are TGTGCCAGCAGCCTGGACCGCGGGGATGATTCACCCCTCCACTTT. Residues: CASSLDRGDDSPLHF.

This clone is a singleton in its sample. The chain combines TRBV30 with TRBJ2-1; D perhaps matches TRBD2 (6 bases). In germline, CDR1 is GTSNPN, CDR2 SVGIG (reference sequence). The length of the CDR3 is 17 residues. V gave up 1 base and J gave up 0 bases, with 16 bases separating them. As DNA, the CDR3 is TGTGCCTGGAGTGACCTGGGGGGACCCAGCTCCTACAATGAGCAGTTCTTC. Translated: CAWSDLGGPSSYNEQFF.

This rearrangement joins TRBV5-1 to TRBJ1-6; D not certain. CDR1 is SGHRS and CDR2 is YFSETQ in the germline V gene. This CDR3 is 18 amino acids long. V was shortened by 3 bases and J by 0 bases, with 16 bases between the two germline ends. The CDR3 region is CASSSSPIGSSYNSPLHF. The CDR3 nucleotides are TGCGCCAGCAGCTCCTCACCCATCGGGAGCTCCTATAATTCACCCCTCCACTTT.

The V call is TRBV28, the J call TRBJ2-3; a weak D match, TRBD2 (5 bases). The V end was cut by 4 bases, the J end by 2 bases, with 7 bases between. Germline CDR1 reads MDHEN; CDR2 reads SYDVKM. The CDR3 is made up of 13 amino acids. In DNA, the CDR3 is TGTGCCAGCAGTTCTAGCCTCACAGATACGCAGTATTTT. Encoded protein: CASSSSLTDTQYF.

This clone appeared once. The chain is built from TRBV28 and TRBJ1-2; TRBD1 is a possible D gene (5 bases). The CDR3 loop spans 12 amino acids. Trimming stripped 7 bases from V and 8 bases from J, with 14 bases between. The germline V gene encodes CDR1 MDHEN and CDR2 SYDVKM. DNA of the CDR3: TGTGCCAGCACCGGCCCGCGGGGGGGCTACACCTTC. Translated, it gives CASTGPRGGYTF.

The chain is built from TRBV21-1 and TRBJ2-7; TRBD1, the D gene given by the table, was not confirmed from the DNA. TRBV21-1 represents a pseudogene. The CDR3 has 15 residues. The chain's CDR3 is CASSKARQGGHEQYF. The CDR3, as DNA: TGTGCCAGCAGCAAAGCACGACAGGGTGGGCACGAGCAGTACTTC.

This clone was observed a handful of times. The chain employs TRBV11-2 and TRBJ1-1; 7 nucleotides match TRBD1. Trimming at V came to 5 bases and at J to 4 bases, leaving 13 bases not matched to a gene. CDR3 length: 16 residues. The germline gives CDR1 SGHAT, CDR2 FQNNGV. The CDR3: CASSLDGGGMGTEAFF. DNA for the CDR3: TGTGCCAGCAGCCTCGACGGAGGGGGCATGGGCACTGAAGCTTTCTTT. The whole variable domain, filled in from reference TRBV11-2 and TRBJ1-1, reads EAGVAQSPRYKIIEKRQSVAFWCNPISGHATLYWYQQILGQGPKLLIQFQNNGVVDDSQLPKDRFSAERLKGVDSTLKIQPAKLEDSAVYLCASSLDGGGMGTEAFFGQGTRLTVV.

The chain links TRBV6-6 to TRBJ1-5; tentatively, D is TRBD1 (5 bases). The CDR3 is 15 amino acids. Trimming took off 6 bases at V and 0 bases at J, with 12 bases between the two ends. Per germline, CDR1 MNHNY and CDR2 SVGAGI (reference sequence). The CDR3 bases are TGTGCCAGCAGAAGGGGTGGAAGTAGCAATCAGCCCCAGCATTTT. Translating it yields CASRRGGSSNQPQHF.